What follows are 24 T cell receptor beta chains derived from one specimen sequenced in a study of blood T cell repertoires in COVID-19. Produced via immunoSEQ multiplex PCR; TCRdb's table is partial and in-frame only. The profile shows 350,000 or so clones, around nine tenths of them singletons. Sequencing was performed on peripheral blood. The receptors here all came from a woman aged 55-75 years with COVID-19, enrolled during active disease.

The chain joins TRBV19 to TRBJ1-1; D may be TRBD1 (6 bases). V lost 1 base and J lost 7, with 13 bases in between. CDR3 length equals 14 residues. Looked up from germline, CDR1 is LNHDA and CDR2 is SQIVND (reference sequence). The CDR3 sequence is CASSIVLTDSEAFF. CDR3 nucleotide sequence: TGTGCCAGTAGTATAGTTTTAACGGACAGTGAAGCTTTCTTT. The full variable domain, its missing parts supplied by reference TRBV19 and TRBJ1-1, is DGGITQSPKYLFRKEGQNVTLSCEQNLNHDAMYWYRQDPGQGLRLIYYSQIVNDFQKGDIAEGYSVSREKKESFPLTVTSAQKNPTAFYLCASSIVLTDSEAFFGQGTRLTVV.

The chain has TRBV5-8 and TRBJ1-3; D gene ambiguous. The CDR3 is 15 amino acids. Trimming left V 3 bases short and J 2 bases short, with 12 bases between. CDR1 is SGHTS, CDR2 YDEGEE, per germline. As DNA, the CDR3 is TGTGCCAGCAGCTGGAGCGGATCTGCTGGAAACACCATATATTTT. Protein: CASSWSGSAGNTIYF.

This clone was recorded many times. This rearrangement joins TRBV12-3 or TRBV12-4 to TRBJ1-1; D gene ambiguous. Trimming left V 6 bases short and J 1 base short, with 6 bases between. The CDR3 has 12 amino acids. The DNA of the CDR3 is TGTGCCAGCAGCCTCGGGAACACTGAAGCTTTCTTT. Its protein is CASSLGNTEAFF.

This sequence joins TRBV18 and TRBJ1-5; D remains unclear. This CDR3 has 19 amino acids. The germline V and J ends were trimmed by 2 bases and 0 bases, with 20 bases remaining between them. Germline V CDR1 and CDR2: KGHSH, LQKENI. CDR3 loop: CASSPTRSQHGVSNQPQHF. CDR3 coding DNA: TGTGCCAGCTCACCAACGCGAAGCCAGCACGGGGTTAGCAATCAGCCCCAGCATTTT.

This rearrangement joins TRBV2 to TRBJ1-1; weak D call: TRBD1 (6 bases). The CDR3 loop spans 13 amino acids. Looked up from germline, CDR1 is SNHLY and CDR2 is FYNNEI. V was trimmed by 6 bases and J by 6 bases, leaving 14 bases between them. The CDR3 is CASRAQGIAEAFF. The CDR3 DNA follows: TGTGCCAGCAGAGCCCAGGGGATTGCTGAAGCTTTCTTT.

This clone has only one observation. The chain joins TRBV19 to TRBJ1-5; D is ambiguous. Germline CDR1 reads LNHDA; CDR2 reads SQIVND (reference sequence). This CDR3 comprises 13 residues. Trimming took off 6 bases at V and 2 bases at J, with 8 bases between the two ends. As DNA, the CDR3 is TGTGCCAGTAGGTCCCCCGGCAATCAGCCCCAGCATTTT. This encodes CASRSPGNQPQHF.

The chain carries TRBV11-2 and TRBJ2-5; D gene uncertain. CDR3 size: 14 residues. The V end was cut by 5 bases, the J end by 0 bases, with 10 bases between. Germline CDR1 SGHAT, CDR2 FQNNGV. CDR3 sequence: CASSPRTDQETQYF. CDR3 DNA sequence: TGTGCCAGCAGCCCCCGCACAGACCAAGAGACCCAGTACTTC.

In DNA form, the CDR3 reads TGTGCCAGCAGCTTCTACACTGAAGCTTTCTTT. Translating it yields CASSFYTEAFF. The J gene is TRBJ1-1, the V gene TRBV11-1; D remains ambiguous. Trimming pared 3 bases from V and 3 bases from J, leaving 2 bases between. The CDR3 runs 11 residues. CDR1 SGHAT and CDR2 FQDESV come from the germline V gene (reference sequence).

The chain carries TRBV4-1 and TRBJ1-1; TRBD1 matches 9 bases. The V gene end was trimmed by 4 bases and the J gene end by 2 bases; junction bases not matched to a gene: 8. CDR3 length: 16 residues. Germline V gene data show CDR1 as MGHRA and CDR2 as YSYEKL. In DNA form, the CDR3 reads TGCGCCAGCAGCCCATACCGGGACAGGGTTAACACTGAAGCTTTCTTT. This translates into CASSPYRDRVNTEAFF.

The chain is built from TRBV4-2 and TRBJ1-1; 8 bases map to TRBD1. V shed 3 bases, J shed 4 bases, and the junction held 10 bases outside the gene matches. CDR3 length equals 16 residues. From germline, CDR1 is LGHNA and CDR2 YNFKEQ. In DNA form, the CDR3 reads TGTGCCAGCAGCCAGAAACTGACAGGGGAGGGCACTGAAGCTTTCTTT. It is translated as CASSQKLTGEGTEAFF.

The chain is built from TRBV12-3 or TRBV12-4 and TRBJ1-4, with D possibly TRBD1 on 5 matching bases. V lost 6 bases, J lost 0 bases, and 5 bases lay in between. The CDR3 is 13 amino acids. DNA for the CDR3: TGTGCCAGCAGGGACACAACTAATGAAAAACTGTTTTTT. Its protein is CASRDTTNEKLFF.

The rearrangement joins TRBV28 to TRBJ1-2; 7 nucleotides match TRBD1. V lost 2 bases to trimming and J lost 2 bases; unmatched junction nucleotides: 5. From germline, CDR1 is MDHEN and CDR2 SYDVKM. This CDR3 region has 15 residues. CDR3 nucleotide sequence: TGTGCCAGCAGTTTAGTGGCAGGGGGGAACTATGGCTACACCTTC. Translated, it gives CASSLVAGGNYGYTF.

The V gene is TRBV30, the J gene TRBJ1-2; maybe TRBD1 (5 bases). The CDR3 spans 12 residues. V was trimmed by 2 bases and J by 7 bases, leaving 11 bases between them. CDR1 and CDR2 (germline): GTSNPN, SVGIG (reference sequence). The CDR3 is CAWSPGGGGYTF. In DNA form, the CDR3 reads TGTGCCTGGAGTCCGGGGGGGGGTGGCTACACCTTC.

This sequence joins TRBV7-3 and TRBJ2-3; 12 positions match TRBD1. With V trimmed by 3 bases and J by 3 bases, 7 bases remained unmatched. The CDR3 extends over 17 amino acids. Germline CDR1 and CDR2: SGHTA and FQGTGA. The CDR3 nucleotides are TGTGCCAGCAGCTTGGGACAGGGGGCGCGGGCGACAGATACGCAGTATTTT. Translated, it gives CASSLGQGARATDTQYF. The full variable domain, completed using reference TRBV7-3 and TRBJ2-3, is GAGVSQTPSNKVTEKGKYVELRCDPISGHTALYWYRQSLGQGPEFLIYFQGTGAADDSGLPNDRFFAVRPEGSVSTLKIQRTERGDSAVYLCASSLGQGARATDTQYFGPGTRLTVL.

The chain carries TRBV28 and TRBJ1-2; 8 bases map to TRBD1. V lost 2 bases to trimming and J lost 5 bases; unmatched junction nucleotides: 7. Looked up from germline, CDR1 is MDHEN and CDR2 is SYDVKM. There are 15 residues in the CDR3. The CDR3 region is CASSLGQGANYGYTF. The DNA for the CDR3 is TGTGCCAGCAGTTTAGGTCAGGGGGCCAATTATGGCTACACCTTC.

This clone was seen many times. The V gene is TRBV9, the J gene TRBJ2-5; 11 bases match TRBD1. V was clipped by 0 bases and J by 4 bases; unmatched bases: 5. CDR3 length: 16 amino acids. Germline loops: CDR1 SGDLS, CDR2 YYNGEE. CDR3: CASSVDGQGARETQYF. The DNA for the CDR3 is TGTGCCAGCAGCGTAGATGGACAGGGGGCGAGAGAGACCCAGTACTTC.

CDR3 DNA sequence: TGCGCCAGCAGCCGCGACACCCAGGGTAGGGCCAACGTCCTGACTTTC. It is translated as CASSRDTQGRANVLTF. The V call is TRBV4-1, the J call TRBJ2-6; D perhaps matches TRBD1 (5 bases). Deletions cut 4 bases from V and 5 bases from J, with 15 bases between. Looked up from germline, CDR1 is MGHRA and CDR2 is YSYEKL. There are 16 residues in the CDR3.

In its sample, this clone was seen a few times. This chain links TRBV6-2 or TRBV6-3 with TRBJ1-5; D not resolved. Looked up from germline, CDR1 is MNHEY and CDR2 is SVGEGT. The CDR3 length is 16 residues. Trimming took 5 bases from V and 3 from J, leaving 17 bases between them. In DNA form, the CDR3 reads TGTGCCAGCAGTCTCCGAGCAGGTCTTGACAATCAGCCCCAGCATTTT. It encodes CASSLRAGLDNQPQHF.

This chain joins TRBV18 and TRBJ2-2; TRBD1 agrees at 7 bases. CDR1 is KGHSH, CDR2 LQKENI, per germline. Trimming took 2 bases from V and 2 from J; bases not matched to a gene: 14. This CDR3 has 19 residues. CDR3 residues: CASSPMDGSQGINTGELFF. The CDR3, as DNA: TGTGCCAGCTCACCAATGGATGGGTCACAGGGGATAAACACCGGGGAGCTGTTTTTT.

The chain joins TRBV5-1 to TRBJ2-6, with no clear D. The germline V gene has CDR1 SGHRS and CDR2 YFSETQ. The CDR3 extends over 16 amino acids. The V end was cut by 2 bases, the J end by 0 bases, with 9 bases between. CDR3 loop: CASSLQPVSGANVLTF. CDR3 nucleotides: TGCGCCAGCAGCTTACAGCCGGTCTCTGGGGCCAACGTCCTGACTTTC.

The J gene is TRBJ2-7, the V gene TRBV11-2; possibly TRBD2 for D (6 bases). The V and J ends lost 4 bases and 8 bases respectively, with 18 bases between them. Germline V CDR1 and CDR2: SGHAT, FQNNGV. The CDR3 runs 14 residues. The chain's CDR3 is CASSSGTPPQKQYF. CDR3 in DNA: TGTGCCAGCAGCTCCGGGACTCCACCTCAAAAGCAGTACTTC.

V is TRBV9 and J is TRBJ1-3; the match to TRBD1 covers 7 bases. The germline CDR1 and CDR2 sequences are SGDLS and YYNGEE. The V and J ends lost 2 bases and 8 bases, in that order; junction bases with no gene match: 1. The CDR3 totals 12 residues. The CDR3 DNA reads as TGTGCCAGCAGCGTCACAGGGGACACCATATATTTT. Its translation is CASSVTGDTIYF. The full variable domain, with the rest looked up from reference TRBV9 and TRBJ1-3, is DSGVTQTPKHLITATGQRVTLRCSPRSGDLSVYWYQQSLDQGLQFLIQYYNGEERAKGNILERFSAQQFPDLHSELNLSSLELGDSALYFCASSVTGDTIYFGEGSWLTVV.

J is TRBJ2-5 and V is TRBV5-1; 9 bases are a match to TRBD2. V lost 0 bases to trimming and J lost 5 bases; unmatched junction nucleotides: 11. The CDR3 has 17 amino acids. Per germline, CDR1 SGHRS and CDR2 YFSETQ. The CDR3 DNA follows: TGCGCCAGCAGCTTGGTGTTAGCGGGGGCCCTCGGGGAGACCCAGTACTTC. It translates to CASSLVLAGALGETQYF.

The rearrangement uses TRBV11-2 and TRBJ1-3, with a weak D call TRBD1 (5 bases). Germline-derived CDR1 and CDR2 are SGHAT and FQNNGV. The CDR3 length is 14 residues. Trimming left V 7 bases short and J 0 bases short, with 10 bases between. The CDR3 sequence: CASKDISSGNTIYF. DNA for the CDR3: TGTGCCAGCAAGGACATCAGCTCTGGAAACACCATATATTTT.